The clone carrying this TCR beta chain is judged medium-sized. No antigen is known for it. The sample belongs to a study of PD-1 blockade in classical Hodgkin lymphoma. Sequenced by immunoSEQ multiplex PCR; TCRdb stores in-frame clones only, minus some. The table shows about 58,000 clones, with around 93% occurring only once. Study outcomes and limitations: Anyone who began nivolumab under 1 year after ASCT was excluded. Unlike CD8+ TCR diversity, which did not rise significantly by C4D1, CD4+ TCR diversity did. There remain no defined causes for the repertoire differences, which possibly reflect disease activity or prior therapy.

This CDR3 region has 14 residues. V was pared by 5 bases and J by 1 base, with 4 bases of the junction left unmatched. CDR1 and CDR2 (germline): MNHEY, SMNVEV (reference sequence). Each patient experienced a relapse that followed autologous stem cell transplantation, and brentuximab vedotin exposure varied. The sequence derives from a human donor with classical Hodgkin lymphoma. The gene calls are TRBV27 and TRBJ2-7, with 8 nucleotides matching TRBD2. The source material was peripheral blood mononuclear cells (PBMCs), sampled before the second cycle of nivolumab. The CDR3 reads CASSTTSDSYEQYF. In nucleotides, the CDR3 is TGTGCCAGCAGTACGACTAGCGATTCCTACGAGCAGTACTTC.